This T cell receptor beta chain was identified during a study of T cells expressing NK-cell markers (dated by TCRdb to between 2020 and 2021). About the study as a whole: Under 10 donors provided sorted CD3+CD56+NKG2C+, CD3+CD56+NKG2C- and CD3+CD56-NKG2C+ T-cell subsets, whose TCR beta-chain repertoires were profiled. The study sequenced eight donors, all healthy volunteers chosen at random: three men and five women. Of the eight sequenced donors, seven were found to be HCMV-seropositive and one was found to be HCMV-seronegative. Sequencing of the libraries produced 2 x 150 bp reads on Illumina HiSeq 2000/2500, MiSeq or NextSeq.

The paper's findings and limits, for the study overall: In roughly six donors, the dominant CD3+CD56+NKG2C+ clonotypes were among the top 10 CD8+ clonotypes and accounted for roughly 1.0-7.5% of CD8+ T cells. Those dominant clonotypes were again the most abundant among CD3+CD56-NKG2C+ cells in a few donors, at roughly 25-65%. It remained unclear whether the expanded NKG2C-expressing T cell clones were specific for HCMV antigens.

Comment on this clonotype: Its antigen target is currently unknown.

The germline V gene yields MNHEY for CDR1 and SVGAGI for CDR2. Its CDR3 holds 15 amino acids, cysteine through phenylalanine. No DNA is listed. The sample was run on an Illumina HiSeq 2000. The TCR beta cDNA libraries were made using 5'RACE template switching, a step that added both a universal primer site and unique molecular identifiers. Priming for cDNA synthesis came from the TCR beta constant segment, and two successive PCR amplification steps followed. The paper's data handling went like this. Reads were demultiplexed and grouped by UMI with MIGEC, and clonotypes were assembled and quantified with MiTCR. To remove erroneous sequences, TCR cDNA sequences were retained only when supported by two or more reads. The tcR package was used for downstream repertoire analysis, with clonotypes matched between fractions based on CDR3 nucleotide sequence plus V segment. VDJmatch was used to annotate antigen specificity against VDJdb, with one amino acid substitution allowed in CDR3. TCRdb reprocessed the reads, and each CDR3 protein sequence is entered once, without DNA. TCRdb's processing, not the authors' own work, is the source of the V and J calls. This specimen's table enumerates fewer than 400,000 distinct CDR3 sequences. The ten largest clones add up to 4% to 6.5% of the sample.

A commercial ELISA kit detecting HCMV-specific IgG in serum was used to determine HCMV serostatus. Ficoll density gradient centrifugation was used to isolate peripheral blood mononuclear cells from blood. This chain joins TRBV6-5 to TRBJ1-5. Sequencing was carried out using blood T cells: a sorted CD56 or NKG2C T cell subset, CD4+ or CD8+ T cells, or bulk PBMC T cells (not recorded which). The origin of this receptor is a man aged 18 to 69 in good health. The CDR3 reads CASSYSFRSNQPQHF.